The subject of this entry is one T cell receptor beta chain. This entry is derived from a study of neoadjuvant anti-PD-1 for oral cavity cancer. The CDR3 runs 13 residues. CDR1 and CDR2 (germline): LGHNT, FRNRAP. The ends were cut back, 1 base at V and 0 bases at J, with 2 bases in the middle. The data were produced by immunoSEQ multiplex PCR, yet TCRdb's version contains in-frame clones alone and is incomplete. Among about 9,100 clones listed, almost 65% were seen once. The time point was: after neoadjuvant nivolumab, at surgical resection. The rearrangement joins TRBV12-5 to TRBJ2-3; D is unclear. This clonotype was sampled from a person aged 40-85 years with oral cavity squamous cell carcinoma. The sequencing used PBMCs, collected after nivolumab (anti-PD-1) treatment. The CDR3 bases are TGTGCTAGTGGTTTGGCTAGCACAGATACGCAGTATTTT. As protein: CASGLASTDTQYF.